This T cell receptor beta chain was found in a study of Tregs in tolerant kidney transplant recipients. The study, taken as a whole, reports: Nucleotide sequences could not be compared across some patients' samples due to primer changes. The most relevant donor-specific Treg TCRbeta repertoire apparently came from expansion with activated donor B cells. Findings come from small patient numbers and require larger validation.

To note about this clone: Its antigen is currently unknown. The DNA ends 3 residues before the CDR3 does, and the rest of the CDR3 is filled in from the germline J gene.

Thawed PBMCs were FACS-sorted into unstimulated CD4+CD25+CD127- regulatory T cells, CD4+CD25- non-regulatory cells, CD4 and CD8 cells. TCRdb keeps only in-frame clones here, not all; method: immunoSEQ multiplex PCR. This sample contains roughly 48,000 clones. The CDR3 loop spans 14 amino acids. V lost 9 bases and J 0 bases, leaving 12 bases between the germline ends. Germline assignment: CDR1 LNHDA and CDR2 SQIVND (reference sequence). V and J are TRBV19 and TRBJ1-3; no clear D. The sequence derives from a human donor who received a combined kidney and bone marrow transplant. This specimen consisted of CD4+ T cells from blood, obtained before the transplant. The CDR3 sequence is CASKRATSGNTIYF. The covered CDR3 bases are TGTGCCAGCAAGAGGGCGACCTCTGGAAACACC.